The 27 T cell receptor beta chains below come from one sample, sequenced in a study of blood T cell repertoires in COVID-19. This table comes from immunoSEQ multiplex PCR, and its TCRdb copy is limited to in-frame clones, with some not included. The sample shows fewer than 300,000 clones, more than 75% of them seen only once. The sample was peripheral blood. The source is a woman aged 40-49 years who had recovered from COVID-19.

This clone was observed once. V is TRBV12-3 or TRBV12-4 and J is TRBJ1-1; D remains unclear. The CDR3 totals 13 residues. Trimming left V 7 bases short and J 1 base short, with 10 bases between. The DNA of the CDR3 is TGTGCCAGCACCCGCCGGGAGAACACTGAAGCTTTCTTT. Protein sequence: CASTRRENTEAFF.

The chain joins TRBV4-3 to TRBJ1-2; D gene uncertain. With 4 bases removed from V and 6 bases from J, the gap between germline ends came to 18 bases. The CDR3 runs to 15 residues. Per the germline V gene, CDR1 is LGHNA and CDR2 is YSLEER. The CDR3 is CASSLRHPPWNGYTF. CDR3 DNA: TGCGCCAGCAGCCTAAGACACCCCCCTTGGAATGGCTACACCTTC.

The gene calls are TRBV5-1 and TRBJ1-2; D is perhaps TRBD1 (5 bases). V was trimmed by 3 bases and J by 4 bases, leaving 22 bases between them. Germline V gives CDR1 SGHRS, CDR2 YFSETQ. The CDR3 contains 17 residues. The CDR3 spells CASSSRGGGPGIYGYTF. In nucleotides, the CDR3 is TGCGCCAGCAGCTCAAGGGGAGGCGGACCGGGGATCTATGGCTACACCTTC.

The gene calls are TRBV11-2 and TRBJ1-2; the D gene is possibly TRBD1 (6 bases). Per germline, CDR1 SGHAT and CDR2 FQNNGV. This CDR3 region has 13 residues. Trimming stripped 5 bases from V and 8 bases from J, with 15 bases between. CDR3 DNA sequence: TGTGCCAGCAGCCCGGACAGTTCCCGGGGCTACACCTTC. It specifies CASSPDSSRGYTF.

The chain joins TRBV15 to TRBJ2-5; D is undetermined. Germline V gives CDR1 LNHNV, CDR2 YYDKDF (reference sequence). V lost 1 base to trimming and J lost 5 bases, with 8 bases between them. The length of the CDR3 is 13 residues. CDR3 coding DNA: TGTGCCACCAGCAGAGCCTATCTGGAGACCCAGTACTTC. This gives the protein CATSRAYLETQYF.

This chain links TRBV11-2 with TRBJ1-1; no clear D. This CDR3 contains 12 residues. Germline-derived CDR1 and CDR2 are SGHAT and FQNNGV. The V end lost 8 bases, the J end lost 0 bases, and 7 bases lay between the germline ends. CDR3 DNA sequence: TGTGCCAGCGGCACACTGAACACTGAAGCTTTCTTT. Translation: CASGTLNTEAFF.

The chain couples TRBV5-1 to TRBJ2-7; 7 bases are shared with TRBD1. Germline V gene lookup returns CDR1 SGHRS and CDR2 YFSETQ. The trim removed 0 bases at V and 4 bases at J, leaving 10 bases unmatched. The CDR3 spans 16 residues. This CDR3 reads CASSLVFEGARYEQYF. The CDR3, as DNA: TGCGCCAGCAGCTTGGTTTTTGAGGGGGCGAGGTACGAGCAGTACTTC. Together with reference TRBV5-1 and TRBJ2-7, the CDR3 gives the full variable domain: KAGVTQTPRYLIKTRGQQVTLSCSPISGHRSVSWYQQTPGQGLQFLFEYFSETQRNKGNFPGRFSGRQFSNSRSEMNVSTLELGDSALYLCASSLVFEGARYEQYFGPGTRLTVT.

The V call is TRBV5-4, the J call TRBJ2-2; the D is unclear. CDR3 length equals 13 residues. Trimming took 0 bases from V and 5 from J, leaving 5 bases between them. Germline V gene sequence: CDR1 SGHNT, CDR2 YYREEE (reference sequence). The CDR3 nucleotides are TGTGCCAGCAGCTTGGTTGAGACCGGGGAGCTGTTTTTT. As protein: CASSLVETGELFF.

A word on this clone: Within the sample, other DNA sequences also encode this same CDR3. V gene TRBV7-2 combines with J gene TRBJ1-2, with unresolved D. The CDR3 is made up of 12 amino acids. Germline CDR1 is SGHTA and CDR2 is FQGNSA. Trimming pared 5 bases from V and 4 bases from J, leaving 8 bases between. Written as DNA, the CDR3 is TGTGCCAGCAGCCCACCCGGCTATGGCTACACCTTC. This sequence encodes CASSPPGYGYTF.

The chain employs TRBV9 and TRBJ2-7; 7 bases are a match to TRBD1. The CDR3 loop spans 17 amino acids. The ends lost 0 bases at V and 5 bases at J; junction bases unmatched: 14. CDR1 and CDR2 from the germline V gene are SGDLS and YYNGEE. Written as DNA, the CDR3 is TGTGCCAGCAGCGTAGGGGCCGGGGAAGGGGGCTGGAACGAGCAGTACTTC. Its translation: CASSVGAGEGGWNEQYF.

This clone was detected a few times. V gene TRBV11-3 combines with J gene TRBJ2-2; 7 positions match TRBD1. CDR1 is SGHNT and CDR2 is YENEEA in the germline V gene. V shed 5 bases, J shed 1 base, and the junction held 4 bases outside the gene matches. The CDR3 totals 15 residues. In DNA form, the CDR3 reads TGTGCCAGCAGCCCCCGACAGGGGAACACCGGGGAGCTGTTTTTT. It translates to CASSPRQGNTGELFF. Filled out from reference TRBV11-3 and TRBJ2-2, the complete variable domain reads EAGVVQSPRYKIIEKKQPVAFWCNPISGHNTLYWYLQNLGQGPELLIRYENEEAVDDSQLPKDRFSAERLKGVDSTLKIQPAELGDSAVYLCASSPRQGNTGELFFGEGSRLTVL.

This clone was seen a few times. This rearrangement joins TRBV4-1 to TRBJ2-1; TRBD2 aligns across 11 bases. V shed 3 bases and J 9 bases; nucleotides not matched to a gene: 10. This CDR3 is built from 16 residues. Germline loops: CDR1 MGHRA, CDR2 YSYEKL. The CDR3 bases are TGCGCCAGCAGCCATCCCACTAGCGGGGGCCTCAGTGAGCAGTTCTTC. Its protein is CASSHPTSGGLSEQFF.

This sequence joins TRBV29-1 and TRBJ2-3; 13 nucleotides line up with TRBD2. The germline V gene has CDR1 SQVTM and CDR2 ANQGSEA. Trimming at V came to 7 bases and at J to 3 bases, leaving 13 bases not matched to a gene. This CDR3 is built from 17 residues. Here the CDR3 reads CSADGTSGAVGTDTQYF. The DNA of the CDR3 is TGCAGCGCCGACGGGACTAGCGGGGCCGTTGGGACAGATACGCAGTATTTT.

The chain combines TRBV3-1 (or the pseudogene TRBV3-2) with TRBJ1-1; D is uncertain. The CDR3 contains 13 residues. Between the trimmed V and J ends, which lost 3 bases and 5 bases, there was a span of 10 bases. Germline V lookup: CDR1 LGHDT, CDR2 YNNKEL (reference sequence). For the CDR3, the DNA is TGTGCCAGCAGCCAGAGGGAGGAGACTGAAGCTTTCTTT. This codes for CASSQREETEAFF.

V gene TRBV9 combines with J gene TRBJ2-2, with D possibly matching TRBD1 (5 bases). Looked up from germline, CDR1 is SGDLS and CDR2 is YYNGEE. Trimming took 3 bases from V and 0 from J, leaving 9 bases between them. The CDR3 is 15 residues long. CDR3 sequence: CASSARGSNTGELFF. The CDR3 bases are TGTGCCAGCAGCGCAAGGGGTTCGAACACCGGGGAGCTGTTTTTT.

This sequence joins TRBV5-4 and TRBJ2-2, with 12 bases fitting TRBD2. The ends lost 4 bases at V and 5 bases at J; junction bases unmatched: 3. The CDR3 runs to 15 residues. CDR1 is SGHNT, CDR2 YYREEE, per germline (reference sequence). The CDR3 DNA is TGTGCCAGCAGCGGAACTAGCGGGGGGACCGGGGAGCTGTTTTTT. As protein: CASSGTSGGTGELFF.

The J gene is TRBJ2-7, the V gene TRBV7-2; the match to TRBD2 covers 8 bases. The trim removed 5 bases at V and 0 bases at J, leaving 3 bases unmatched. Germline V lookup: CDR1 SGHTA, CDR2 FQGNSA. The CDR3 is 14 residues long. CDR3 coding DNA: TGTGCCAGCAGCCACGGACTAGCCTCCTACGAGCAGTACTTC. It specifies CASSHGLASYEQYF.

The V gene is TRBV4-3, the J gene TRBJ2-2; 7 bases map to TRBD2. Germline loops: CDR1 LGHNA, CDR2 YSLEER. This CDR3 spans 19 amino acids. With V trimmed by 1 base and J by 5 bases, 16 bases remained unmatched. The chain's CDR3 is CASSQGGMTGLSTTGELFF. The CDR3 coding sequence is TGCGCCAGCAGCCAAGGGGGAATGACGGGACTATCAACGACCGGGGAGCTGTTTTTT.

The rearrangement links TRBV4-2 to TRBJ1-1; maybe TRBD1 (6 bases). The germline V gene has CDR1 LGHNA and CDR2 YNFKEQ. CDR3 length: 15 residues. Trimming left V 4 bases short and J 1 base short, with 13 bases between. CDR3 nucleotides: TGTGCCAGCAGCCCGCTAAGGGGGAAGAACACTGAAGCTTTCTTT. Protein: CASSPLRGKNTEAFF.

This clone appeared a single time. The gene calls are TRBV24-1 and TRBJ1-1; a weak D match, TRBD1 (5 bases). The CDR3 runs to 17 residues. V lost 1 base and J lost 1, with 15 bases in between. Germline CDR1 KGHDR, CDR2 SFDVKD. In nucleotides, the CDR3 is TGTGCCACCAGTGATTTTTTTGGGCAGGGCTCGAACACTGAAGCTTTCTTT. It codes for CATSDFFGQGSNTEAFF.

The chain links TRBV25-1 to TRBJ1-2; D might be TRBD1 (5 bases). From germline, CDR1 is MGHDK and CDR2 SYGVNS. The CDR3 sequence is 16 residues long. The ends were cut back, 1 base at V and 5 bases at J, with 17 bases in the middle. CDR3 coding DNA: TGTGCCAGCAGTGAATCCGGCGCCAGGGAACCTTATGGCTACACCTTC. This encodes CASSESGAREPYGYTF.

This clone was detected once. V is TRBV11-2 and J is TRBJ2-7, with unresolved D. Trimming removed 1 base at V and 3 bases at J, with 13 bases between. The CDR3 runs 15 residues. The V gene's germline CDR1 is SGHAT and CDR2 FQNNGV. CDR3 amino acids: CASSLVSLKLYEQYF. CDR3 nucleotide sequence: TGTGCCAGCAGCTTAGTCTCCCTAAAGCTCTACGAGCAGTACTTC.

This clone was detected only once. The V gene is TRBV3-1 (or the pseudogene TRBV3-2), the J gene TRBJ1-2; D is unresolved. CDR3 length: 13 residues. Trimming shortened V by 0 bases and J by 4 bases, and 6 bases separated the two germline ends. Per germline, CDR1 LGHDT and CDR2 YNNKEL (reference sequence). The CDR3 reads CASSQDSFYGYTF. The DNA for the CDR3 is TGTGCCAGCAGCCAAGATAGCTTCTATGGCTACACCTTC.

The chain combines TRBV5-6 with TRBJ1-5, with D hard to call. Between the trimmed V and J ends, which lost 0 bases and 3 bases, there was a span of 10 bases. The CDR3 runs 15 residues. CDR1 and CDR2 from the germline V gene are SGHDT and YYEEEE. CDR3 nucleotide sequence: TGTGCCAGCAGCTTGGATCGGTTTCCCAATCAGCCCCAGCATTTT. Amino acid sequence: CASSLDRFPNQPQHF.

The gene calls are TRBV6-2 or TRBV6-3 and TRBJ1-1, with 10 nucleotides matching TRBD1. The V gene's germline CDR1 is MNHEY and CDR2 SVGEGT. Germline trimming cut 0 bases from V and 6 bases from J; bases unmatched to any gene: 1. The CDR3 totals 14 residues. This CDR3 is CASSYSTGGAEAFF. CDR3 coding DNA: TGTGCCAGCAGTTACTCGACAGGGGGCGCTGAAGCTTTCTTT.

The chain combines TRBV5-1 with TRBJ1-6; TRBD1 matches 8 bases. V trimming: 4 bases; J trimming: 2 bases; junction bases outside the gene matches: 5. CDR1 is SGHRS and CDR2 is YFSETQ in the germline V gene. This CDR3 is built from 16 residues. CDR3 DNA sequence: TGCGCCAGCAGCCCAGGACAGGGCCCCTATAATTCACCCCTCCACTTT. This sequence encodes CASSPGQGPYNSPLHF.

V usage is TRBV19 and J usage is TRBJ2-7, with D maybe TRBD1 (5 bases). There are 15 residues in the CDR3. From germline, CDR1 is LNHDA and CDR2 SQIVND (reference sequence). Trimming removed 2 bases from V and 1 base from J, with 12 bases in between. The CDR3 spells CASSITDDRSYEQYF. Here the CDR3 DNA reads TGTGCCAGTAGTATAACGGACGACAGATCCTACGAGCAGTACTTC.